These T cell receptor beta chains were read from a single sample in a study of CD8 T cells in Susac syndrome. TCRdb re-called the immunoSEQ multiplex PCR reads with MiXCR, one entry per CDR3 protein. The sample shows roughly 80,000 distinct CDR3 sequences, around 94% of them seen only once. Sequenced sample: CD8+ T cells from PBMCs. The receptors were gathered from a human donor in good health. CDR3s include the opening cysteine and the closing phenylalanine or tryptophan. D genes are given only for firm matches. Clone size, where shown, is once, few, many, or a class for clones that have expanded.

clone_size	j_call	v_call	d_call	cdr3_aa	cdr3_nt
NA	TRBJ2-1	TRBV10-3	TRBD1	CAISESGVRDRGITDNEQFF	TGTGCCATCAGTGAGTCGGGGGTCCGGGACAGGGGAATTACGGATAATGAGCAGTTCTTC
NA	TRBJ2-5	TRBV9	TRBD2	CASSARTGLAGQETQYF	TGTGCCAGCAGCGCCCGAACCGGACTAGCGGGACAAGAGACCCAGTACTTC
NA	TRBJ2-1	TRBV25-1	TRBD2	CATWGLAGGKLYNEQFF	TGTGCCACCTGGGGACTAGCGGGAGGCAAGCTTTACAATGAGCAGTTCTTC
NA	TRBJ2-7	TRBV20-1	TRBD1	CSARPRDRGYEQYF	TGCAGTGCTAGACCGCGGGACAGGGGCTACGAGCAGTACTTC
once	TRBJ2-3	TRBV27	NA	CASSLTGLRGTDTQYF	TGTGCCAGCAGTTTAACGGGACTGCGCGGCACAGATACGCAGTATTTT
NA	TRBJ2-1	TRBV27	TRBD2	CASSPGLAGGNEQFF	TGTGCCAGCAGTCCGGGACTAGCGGGGGGCAATGAGCAGTTCTTC
NA	TRBJ2-6	TRBV30	NA	CAWSVRWDKLSGANVLTF	TGTGCCTGGAGTGTACGTTGGGATAAACTCTCTGGGGCCAACGTCCTGACTTTC
NA	TRBJ1-1	TRBV5-6	NA	CASSLAGELTREAFF	TGTGCCAGCAGCTTGGCCGGGGAGTTAACACGGGAAGCTTTCTTT
NA	TRBJ2-2	TRBV11-2	TRBD2	CATQAGAGELFF	TGTGCCACCCAAGCGGGGGCCGGGGAGCTGTTTTTT
few	TRBJ1-5	TRBV4-1	NA	CASSQDPGSSNQPQHF	TGCGCCAGCAGCCAAGATCCAGGTTCCAGCAATCAGCCCCAGCATTTT
NA	TRBJ2-2	TRBV7-7	NA	CASSAKLGLGGELFF	TGTGCCAGCAGCGCAAAGCTGGGGCTCGGCGGGGAGCTGTTTTTT
NA	TRBJ2-3	TRBV7-9	NA	CASSRPPGRTQYF	TGTGCCAGCAGCCGACCTCCGGGCCGAACGCAGTATTTT
NA	TRBJ2-3	TRBV6-2/TRBV6-3	NA	CASSLKETSTDTQYF	TGTGCCAGCAGTTTGAAAGAAACTAGCACAGATACGCAGTATTTT
NA	TRBJ2-5	TRBV20-1	NA	CSARDIPETQYF	TGCAGTGCTAGAGATATTCCGGAGACCCAGTACTTC
NA	TRBJ2-1	TRBV20-1	NA	CSATGLGGQFF	TGCAGTGCTACGGGACTTGGGGGGCAGTTCTTC
NA	TRBJ1-1	TRBV7-3	NA	CASTLRAGTPYTEAFF	TGTGCCAGCACCCTACGAGCGGGTACCCCTTACACTGAAGCTTTCTTT
NA	TRBJ1-2	TRBV14	NA	CASSQSQAGYGYTF	TGTGCCAGCAGCCAATCGCAAGCGGGCTATGGCTACACCTTC
NA	TRBJ2-7	TRBV29-1	NA	CSVEDPDNWGLSYEQYF	TGCAGCGTTGAAGATCCCGATAATTGGGGTCTCTCCTACGAGCAGTACTTC
NA	TRBJ2-5	TRBV15	TRBD1	CATSRSIGTGKETQYF	TGTGCCACCAGCAGATCCATCGGGACAGGGAAAGAGACCCAGTACTTC
once	TRBJ2-7	TRBV4-3	NA	CASSQVGTGSTYEQYF	TGCGCCAGCAGCCAAGTGGGGACGGGCAGTACCTACGAGCAGTACTTC
NA	TRBJ2-1	TRBV5-1	NA	CASSAANDEQFF	TGCGCCAGCAGCGCTGCAAACGATGAGCAGTTCTTC
NA	TRBJ2-1	TRBV24-1	TRBD2	CATSDTLAGSEQFF	TGTGCCACCAGTGATACGCTAGCGGGTAGTGAGCAGTTCTTC
NA	TRBJ2-3	TRBV7-3	NA	CASSSLDLDTQYF	TGTGCCAGCAGCTCCTTGGACTTAGATACGCAGTATTTT
NA	TRBJ1-1	TRBV20-1	NA	CSARRTGEAFF	TGCAGTGCTAGACGGACGGGCGAAGCTTTCTTT
NA	TRBJ2-2	TRBV29-1	NA	CSVVGTGELFF	TGCAGCGTTGTGGGGACCGGGGAGCTGTTTTTT
NA	TRBJ2-5	TRBV27	TRBD2	CASSSEAGAGETQYF	TGTGCCAGCAGTTCCGAAGCGGGGGCGGGCGAGACCCAGTACTTC
once	TRBJ2-5	TRBV14	TRBD2	CASSPRPNAGVKETQYF	TGTGCCAGCAGCCCGCGTCCTAATGCGGGAGTAAAAGAGACCCAGTACTTC
NA	TRBJ2-1	TRBV24-1	NA	CATSDPASLYNEQFF	TGTGCCACCAGTGACCCAGCGTCCCTCTACAATGAGCAGTTCTTC
NA	TRBJ1-5	TRBV27	TRBD1	CASTTGLSQPQHF	TGTGCCAGCACGACAGGGCTTAGTCAGCCCCAGCATTTT
NA	TRBJ1-1	TRBV12-3/TRBV12-4	NA	CASSSQGLNTEAFF	TGTGCCAGCAGTTCCCAGGGCCTTAACACTGAAGCTTTCTTT
few	TRBJ2-2	TRBV6-5	TRBD2	CASNLAGTGELFF	TGTGCCAGCAATCTAGCGGGTACCGGGGAGCTGTTTTTT
NA	TRBJ2-1	TRBV27	TRBD2	CASSHTSGGNNEQFF	TGTGCCAGCAGTCACACTAGCGGGGGAAACAATGAGCAGTTCTTC
NA	TRBJ2-2	TRBV12-3/TRBV12-4	TRBD1	CASGTGGAAGELFF	TGTGCCAGCGGAACAGGGGGCGCCGCCGGGGAGCTGTTTTTT
once	TRBJ1-5	TRBV24-1	NA	CATSDSRSNQPQHF	TGTGCCACCAGTGATTCTCGAAGTAATCAGCCCCAGCATTTT
few	TRBJ2-1	TRBV24-1	TRBD2	CATSDPTSGSYEQFF	TGTGCCACCAGTGATCCGACTAGCGGGAGTTATGAGCAGTTCTTC
NA	TRBJ1-1	TRBV29-1	TRBD1	CSVTGGTTPYTEAFF	TGCAGCGTGACAGGGGGCACTACCCCGTACACTGAAGCTTTCTTT
NA	TRBJ1-2	TRBV27	NA	CASSPSGASGYTF	TGTGCCAGCAGTCCCTCGGGGGCGAGCGGCTACACCTTC
NA	TRBJ1-1	TRBV18	TRBD1	CASSHPGQDMNTEAFF	TGTGCCAGCTCACACCCGGGACAGGACATGAACACTGAAGCTTTCTTT
NA	TRBJ1-5	TRBV19	NA	CASRQASNSNQPQHF	TGTGCCAGTAGACAAGCCTCCAATAGCAATCAGCCCCAGCATTTT
NA	TRBJ1-2	TRBV7-9	NA	CASSAGGDYGYTF	TGTGCCAGCAGCGCAGGAGGTGACTATGGCTACACCTTC
NA	TRBJ1-5	TRBV28	TRBD1	CASSSQGRKQPQHF	TGTGCCAGCAGTTCACAGGGGCGGAAACAGCCCCAGCATTTT
once	TRBJ2-1	TRBV27	NA	CASSPRIPGGSEQFF	TGTGCCAGCAGTCCTAGGATCCCGGGCGGTAGTGAGCAGTTCTTC
NA	TRBJ2-5	TRBV18	NA	CASSPRDTWEETQYF	TGTGCCAGCTCACCTCGGGACACCTGGGAGGAGACCCAGTACTTC
NA	TRBJ2-2	TRBV12-3/TRBV12-4	TRBD2	CASSLGTSGVTGELFF	TGTGCCAGCAGTTTAGGGACTAGCGGGGTTACCGGGGAGCTGTTTTTT
NA	TRBJ1-1	TRBV29-1	TRBD1	CSGNLGTGGGTEAFF	TGCAGCGGAAATTTAGGAACAGGGGGAGGCACTGAAGCTTTCTTT
NA	TRBJ1-2	TRBV14	NA	CASSQTPDTVRGYTF	TGTGCCAGCAGCCAAACCCCCGACACGGTGAGAGGCTACACCTTC
NA	TRBJ2-5	TRBV12-3/TRBV12-4	NA	CASSYSWETQYF	TGTGCCAGCAGTTATAGTTGGGAGACCCAGTACTTC
NA	TRBJ2-5	TRBV5-4	NA	CASPGGTGAQETQYF	TGTGCCAGCCCTGGAGGGACGGGGGCCCAAGAGACCCAGTACTTC
NA	TRBJ2-7	TRBV6-5	TRBD2	CASSYGYGGASYEQYF	TGTGCCAGCAGTTACGGTTACGGGGGGGCATCCTACGAGCAGTACTTC
NA	TRBJ2-5	TRBV28	NA	CASSFWIGYFETQYF	TGTGCCAGCAGTTTCTGGATTGGGTATTTCGAGACCCAGTACTTC
NA	TRBJ2-1	TRBV9	NA	CASSVGSWNEQFF	TGTGCCAGCAGCGTAGGGAGTTGGAATGAGCAGTTCTTC
NA	TRBJ2-4	TRBV13	NA	CASSIGIEDIQYF	TGTGCCAGCAGCATCGGGATTGAGGACATTCAGTACTTC
NA	TRBJ2-1	TRBV4-1	NA	CASSQGRTSYNEQFF	TGCGCCAGCAGCCAGGGACGGACCTCCTACAATGAGCAGTTCTTC